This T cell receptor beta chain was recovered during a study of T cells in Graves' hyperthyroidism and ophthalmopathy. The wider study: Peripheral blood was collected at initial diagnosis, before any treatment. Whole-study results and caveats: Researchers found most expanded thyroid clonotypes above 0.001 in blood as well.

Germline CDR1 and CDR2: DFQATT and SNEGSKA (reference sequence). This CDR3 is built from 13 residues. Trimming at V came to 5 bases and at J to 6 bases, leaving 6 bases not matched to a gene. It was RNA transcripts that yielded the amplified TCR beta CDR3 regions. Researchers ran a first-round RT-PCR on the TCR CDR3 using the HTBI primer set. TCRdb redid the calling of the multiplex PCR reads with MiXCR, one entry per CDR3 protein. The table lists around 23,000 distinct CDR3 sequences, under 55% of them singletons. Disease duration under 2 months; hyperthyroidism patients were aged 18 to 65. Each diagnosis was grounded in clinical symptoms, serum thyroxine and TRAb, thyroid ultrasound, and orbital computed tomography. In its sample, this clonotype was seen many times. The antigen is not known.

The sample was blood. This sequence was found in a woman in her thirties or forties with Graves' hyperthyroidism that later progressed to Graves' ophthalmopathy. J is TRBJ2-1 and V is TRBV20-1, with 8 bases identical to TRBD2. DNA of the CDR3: TGCAGTGCTCCTAGCGGGCCCCTCAATGAGCAGTTCTTC. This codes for CSAPSGPLNEQFF.